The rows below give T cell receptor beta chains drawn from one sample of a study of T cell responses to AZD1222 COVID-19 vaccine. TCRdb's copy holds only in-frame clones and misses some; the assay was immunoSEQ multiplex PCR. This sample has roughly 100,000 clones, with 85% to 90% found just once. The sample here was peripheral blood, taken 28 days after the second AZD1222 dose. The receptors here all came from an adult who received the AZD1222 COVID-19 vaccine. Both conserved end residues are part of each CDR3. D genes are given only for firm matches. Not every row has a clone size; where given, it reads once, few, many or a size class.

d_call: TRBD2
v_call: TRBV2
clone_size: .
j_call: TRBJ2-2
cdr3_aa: CASRGGRLNTGELFF
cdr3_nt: TGTGCCAGCAGGGGAGGGCGTTTGAACACCGGGGAGCTGTTTTTT

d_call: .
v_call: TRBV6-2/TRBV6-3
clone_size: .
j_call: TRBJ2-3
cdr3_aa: CASSLPGLASTDTQYF
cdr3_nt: TGTGCCAGCAGCCTTCCGGGACTGGCTAGCACAGATACGCAGTATTTT

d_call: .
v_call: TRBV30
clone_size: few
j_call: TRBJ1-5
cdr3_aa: CAWSVRGLGGQPQHF
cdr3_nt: TGTGCCTGGAGTGTACGGGGACTGGGGGGTCAGCCCCAGCATTTT

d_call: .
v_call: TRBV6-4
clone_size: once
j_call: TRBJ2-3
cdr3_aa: CASSEVSTDTQYF
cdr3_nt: TGTGCCAGCAGTGAGGTTTCGACAGATACGCAGTATTTT

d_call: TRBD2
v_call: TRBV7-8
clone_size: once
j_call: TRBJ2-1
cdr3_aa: CASSLRWGLVSNEQFF
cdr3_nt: TGTGCCAGCAGCTTGAGGTGGGGACTAGTGTCGAATGAGCAGTTCTTC

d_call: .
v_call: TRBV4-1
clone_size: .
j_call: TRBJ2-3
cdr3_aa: CASRAGQPTDTQYF
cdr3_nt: TGCGCCAGCAGGGCGGGACAGCCCACAGATACGCAGTATTTT

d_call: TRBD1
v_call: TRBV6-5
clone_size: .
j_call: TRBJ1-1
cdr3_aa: CASSYSRGQGRAFF
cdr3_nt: TGTGCCAGCAGTTACTCGAGGGGGCAGGGACGAGCTTTCTTT

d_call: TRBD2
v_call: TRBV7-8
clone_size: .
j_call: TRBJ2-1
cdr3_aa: CASSPALAGQYYNEQFF
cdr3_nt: TGTGCCAGCAGCCCAGCTCTAGCGGGACAATACTACAATGAGCAGTTCTTC

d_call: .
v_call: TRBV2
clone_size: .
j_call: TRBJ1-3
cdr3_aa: CASSGGGESGGNTIYF
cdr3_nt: TGTGCCAGCAGTGGAGGAGGAGAGTCGGGCGGAAACACCATATATTTT

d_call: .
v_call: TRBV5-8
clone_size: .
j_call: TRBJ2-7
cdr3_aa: CASSLQGWHEQYF
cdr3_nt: TGTGCCAGCAGCTTGCAAGGTTGGCACGAGCAGTACTTC

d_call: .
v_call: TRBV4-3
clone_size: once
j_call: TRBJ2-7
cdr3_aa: CASSQELRDEQYF
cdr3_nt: TGCGCCAGCAGCCAAGAATTACGAGACGAGCAGTACTTC

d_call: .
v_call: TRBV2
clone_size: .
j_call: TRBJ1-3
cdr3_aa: CASSEGLMFRSGNTIYF
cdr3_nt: TGTGCCAGCAGTGAAGGTTTGATGTTCCGCTCTGGAAACACCATATATTTT

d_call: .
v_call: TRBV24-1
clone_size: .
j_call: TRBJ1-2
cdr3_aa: CATSDLSGTAEGYTF
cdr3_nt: TGTGCCACCAGTGATTTATCCGGGACGGCGGAAGGCTACACCTTC

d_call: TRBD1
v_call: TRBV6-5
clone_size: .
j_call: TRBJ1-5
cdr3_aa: CASRSTGGGNQPQHF
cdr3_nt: TGTGCCAGCAGGAGTACAGGGGGTGGCAATCAGCCCCAGCATTTT

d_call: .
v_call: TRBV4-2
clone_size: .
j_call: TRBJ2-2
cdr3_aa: CASSQSHLGLSNTGELFF
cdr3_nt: TGTGCCAGCAGCCAATCCCACTTGGGACTTTCGAACACCGGGGAGCTGTTTTTT

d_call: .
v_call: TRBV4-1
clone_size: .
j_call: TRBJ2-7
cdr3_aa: CASSQGARGPNSYEQYF
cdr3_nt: TGCGCCAGCAGCCAAGGGGCGAGGGGCCCCAACTCCTACGAGCAGTACTTC

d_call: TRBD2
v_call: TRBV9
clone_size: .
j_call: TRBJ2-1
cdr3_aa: CASSVRTSGYNEQFF
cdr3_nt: TGTGCCAGCAGCGTAAGGACTAGCGGTTACAATGAGCAGTTCTTC

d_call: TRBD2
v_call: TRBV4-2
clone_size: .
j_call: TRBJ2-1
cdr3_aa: CASSFRLAGGSYNEQFF
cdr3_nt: TGTGCCAGCAGCTTCCGGCTAGCGGGAGGATCCTACAATGAGCAGTTCTTC

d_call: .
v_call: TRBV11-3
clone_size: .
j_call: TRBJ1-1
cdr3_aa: CASSLDSAGNTEAFF
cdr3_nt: TGTGCCAGCAGCTTAGATTCAGCGGGGAACACTGAAGCTTTCTTT

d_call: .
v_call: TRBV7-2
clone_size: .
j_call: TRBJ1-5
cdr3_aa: CASSLSRDSNQPQHF
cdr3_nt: TGTGCCAGCAGCTTGAGCAGGGACAGCAATCAGCCCCAGCATTTT

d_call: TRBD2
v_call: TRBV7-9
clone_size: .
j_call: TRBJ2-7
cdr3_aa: CASSPGLPSEQYF
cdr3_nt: TGTGCCAGCAGCCCGGGACTACCAAGCGAGCAGTACTTC

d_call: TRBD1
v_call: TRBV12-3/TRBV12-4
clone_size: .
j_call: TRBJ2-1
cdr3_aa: CASRRDSNEQFF
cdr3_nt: TGTGCCAGCAGACGGGACAGCAATGAGCAGTTCTTC

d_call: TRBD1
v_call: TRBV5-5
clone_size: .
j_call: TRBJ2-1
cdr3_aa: CASSLSGTGHNEQFF
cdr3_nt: TGTGCCAGCAGCTTGAGTGGGACAGGGCACAATGAGCAGTTCTTC

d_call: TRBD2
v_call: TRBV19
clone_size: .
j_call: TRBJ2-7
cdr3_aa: CASSIGSGAYEQYF
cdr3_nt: TGTGCCAGTAGTATTGGTAGCGGGGCGTACGAGCAGTACTTC

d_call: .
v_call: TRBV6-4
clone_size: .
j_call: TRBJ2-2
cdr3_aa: CASSDSDTGELFF
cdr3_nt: TGTGCCAGCAGTGACTCGGACACCGGGGAGCTGTTTTTT

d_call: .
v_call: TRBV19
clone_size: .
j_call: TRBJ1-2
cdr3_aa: CASSIRRDQHYTF
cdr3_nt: TGTGCCAGTAGTATACGCCGGGACCAGCACTACACCTTC

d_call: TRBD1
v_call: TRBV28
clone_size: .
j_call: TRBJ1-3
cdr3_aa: CATPTGDLSGNTIYF
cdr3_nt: TGTGCCACCCCCACAGGGGACCTCTCTGGAAACACCATATATTTT

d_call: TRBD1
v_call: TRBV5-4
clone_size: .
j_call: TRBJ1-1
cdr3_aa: CASSLGRGQENTEAFF
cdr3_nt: TGTGCCAGCAGCTTGGGGCGGGGACAGGAGAACACTGAAGCTTTCTTT

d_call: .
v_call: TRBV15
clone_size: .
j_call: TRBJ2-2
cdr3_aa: CATSRRRIAGNTGELFF
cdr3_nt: TGTGCCACCAGCAGAAGGAGGATCGCGGGGAACACCGGGGAGCTGTTTTTT

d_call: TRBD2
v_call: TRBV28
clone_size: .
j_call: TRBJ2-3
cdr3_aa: CASSLGVGREGSSDTQYF
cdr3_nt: TGTGCCAGCAGTTTAGGGGTCGGACGGGAGGGTAGTTCAGATACGCAGTATTTT

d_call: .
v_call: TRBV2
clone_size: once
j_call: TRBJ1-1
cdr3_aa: CASSVETGVTEAFF
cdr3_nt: TGTGCCAGCAGTGTAGAGACGGGGGTCACTGAAGCTTTCTTT

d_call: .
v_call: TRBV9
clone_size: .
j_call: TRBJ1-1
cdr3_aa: CASSPLGGSNTEAFF
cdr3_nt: TGTGCCAGCAGCCCCCTGGGGGGTTCTAACACTGAAGCTTTCTTT

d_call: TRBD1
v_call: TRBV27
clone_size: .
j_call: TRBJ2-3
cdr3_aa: CASSSYPGQPIHF
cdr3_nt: TGTGCCAGCAGTTCGTACCCGGGACAGCCGATTCATTTT

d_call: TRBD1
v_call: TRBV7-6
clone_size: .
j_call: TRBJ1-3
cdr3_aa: CASSPQTGDLSGNTIYF
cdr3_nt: TGTGCCAGCAGCCCACAGACAGGGGACCTTTCTGGAAACACCATATATTTT

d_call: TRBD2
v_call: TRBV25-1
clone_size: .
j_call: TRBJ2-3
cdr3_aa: CASSPLAGVLDTQYF
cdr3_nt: TGTGCCAGCAGTCCTCTAGCGGGAGTGTTAGATACGCAGTATTTT

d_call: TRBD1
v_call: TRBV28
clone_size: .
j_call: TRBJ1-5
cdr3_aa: CASSFPGTGPRNQPQHF
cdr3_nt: TGTGCCAGCAGTTTCCCAGGGACAGGGCCTCGGAATCAGCCCCAGCATTTT

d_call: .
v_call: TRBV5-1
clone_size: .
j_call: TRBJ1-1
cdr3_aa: CASSLGNLVSSMNTEAFF
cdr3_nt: TGCGCCAGCAGCTTAGGGAACCTTGTGAGTAGTATGAACACTGAAGCTTTCTTT

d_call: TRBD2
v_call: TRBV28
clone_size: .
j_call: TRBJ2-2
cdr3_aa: CASALGGAGKAGELFF
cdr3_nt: TGTGCCAGCGCTCTGGGAGGGGCAGGGAAGGCCGGGGAGCTGTTTTTT

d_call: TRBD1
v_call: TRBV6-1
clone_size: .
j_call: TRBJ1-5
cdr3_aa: CASSELGQGANQPQHF
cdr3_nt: TGTGCCAGCAGTGAACTGGGACAGGGGGCAAACCAGCCCCAGCATTTT

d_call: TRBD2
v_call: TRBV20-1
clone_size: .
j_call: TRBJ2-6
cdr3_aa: CSASPSGGHSGANVLTF
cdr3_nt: TGCAGTGCTAGTCCTAGCGGGGGACACTCTGGGGCCAACGTCCTGACTTTC

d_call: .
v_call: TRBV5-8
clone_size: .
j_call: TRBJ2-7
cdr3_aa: CASSLVGGDEQYF
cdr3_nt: TGTGCCAGCAGCTTGGTGGGGGGCGACGAGCAGTACTTC

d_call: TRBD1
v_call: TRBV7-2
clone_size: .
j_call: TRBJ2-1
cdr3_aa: CASSKDRGTYNEQFF
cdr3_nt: TGTGCCAGCAGCAAGGACAGGGGAACCTACAATGAGCAGTTCTTC

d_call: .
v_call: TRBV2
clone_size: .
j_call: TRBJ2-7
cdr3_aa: CASSEALHEQYF
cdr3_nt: TGTGCCAGCAGTGAAGCGCTCCACGAGCAGTACTTC

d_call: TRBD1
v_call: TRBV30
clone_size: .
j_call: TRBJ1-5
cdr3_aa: CAWSTQGSEPQHF
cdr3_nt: TGTGCCTGGAGTACACAGGGGAGTGAGCCCCAGCATTTT

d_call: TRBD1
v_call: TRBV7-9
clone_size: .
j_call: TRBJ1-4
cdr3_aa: CASSSGQGTNEKLFF
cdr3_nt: TGTGCCAGCAGCTCCGGACAGGGAACTAATGAAAAACTGTTTTTT

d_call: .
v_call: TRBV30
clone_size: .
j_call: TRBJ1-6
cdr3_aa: CAWSPGQSSYNSPLHF
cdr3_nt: TGTGCCTGGAGCCCCGGACAGAGCTCCTATAATTCACCCCTCCACTTT

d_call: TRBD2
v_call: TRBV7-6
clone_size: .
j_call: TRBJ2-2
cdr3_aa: CASSSAQPGLAVNTGELFF
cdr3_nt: TGTGCCAGCAGCTCCGCCCAACCCGGACTAGCGGTGAACACCGGGGAGCTGTTTTTT

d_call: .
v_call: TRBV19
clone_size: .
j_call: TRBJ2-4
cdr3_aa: CASSSGRKNIQYF
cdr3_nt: TGTGCCAGTAGTTCCGGACGGAAAAACATTCAGTACTTC

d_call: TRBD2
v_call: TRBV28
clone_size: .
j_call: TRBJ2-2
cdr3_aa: CATGTSGNTGELFF
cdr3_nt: TGTGCCACAGGGACTAGCGGGAACACCGGGGAGCTGTTTTTT

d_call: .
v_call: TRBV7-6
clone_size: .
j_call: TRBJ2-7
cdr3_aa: CASSFLSGWDSYEQYF
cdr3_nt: TGTGCCAGCAGCTTTCTTAGCGGTTGGGACTCCTACGAGCAGTACTTC

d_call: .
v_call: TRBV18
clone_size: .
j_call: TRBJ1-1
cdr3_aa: CASSPPQGMNTEAFF
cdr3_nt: TGTGCCAGCTCACCACCTCAGGGTATGAACACTGAAGCTTTCTTT

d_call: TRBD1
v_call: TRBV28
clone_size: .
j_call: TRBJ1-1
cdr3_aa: CASKRQGVQGAFF
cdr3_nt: TGTGCCAGCAAAAGGCAGGGGGTGCAGGGAGCTTTCTTT

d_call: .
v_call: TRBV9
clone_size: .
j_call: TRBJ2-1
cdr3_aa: CASSPHRSSYNEQFF
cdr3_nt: TGTGCCAGCAGCCCACACAGGAGCTCCTACAATGAGCAGTTCTTC